This record concerns one T cell receptor (beta chain) sequence. The antigen is undetermined. These data are taken from a study of immune cell composition in non-small cell lung cancer. Notes on the study in general: Dominant in vivo tumour-associated clones were not shown to share tumour-reactive sequences. Tumour-associated clones >0.5% occurred in 25% to 35% of adenocarcinomas, roughly 80% of squamous.

TCRdb keeps only in-frame clones here, not all; method: immunoSEQ multiplex PCR. The sample lists thousands of clones, roughly 70% seen once, with approximately 4.3% in the top ten. Normal lung was sampled as far from the tumour as possible, at least 3 cm. CDR1 and CDR2 (germline): MDHEN, SYDVKM. The CDR3 sequence is 16 residues long. V dropped 4 bases and J dropped 3 bases, with 17 bases sitting between them. Sequenced material: non-adjacent lung tissue. This clonotype was obtained from a human donor with non-small cell lung cancer. The chain carries TRBV28 and TRBJ2-3; possible D gene TRBD2, 6 bases. In nucleotides, the CDR3 is TGTGCCAGCAGTTCCCCGCGGGGCGCGGGGACAGATACGCAGTATTTT. Protein: CASSSPRGAGTDTQYF.